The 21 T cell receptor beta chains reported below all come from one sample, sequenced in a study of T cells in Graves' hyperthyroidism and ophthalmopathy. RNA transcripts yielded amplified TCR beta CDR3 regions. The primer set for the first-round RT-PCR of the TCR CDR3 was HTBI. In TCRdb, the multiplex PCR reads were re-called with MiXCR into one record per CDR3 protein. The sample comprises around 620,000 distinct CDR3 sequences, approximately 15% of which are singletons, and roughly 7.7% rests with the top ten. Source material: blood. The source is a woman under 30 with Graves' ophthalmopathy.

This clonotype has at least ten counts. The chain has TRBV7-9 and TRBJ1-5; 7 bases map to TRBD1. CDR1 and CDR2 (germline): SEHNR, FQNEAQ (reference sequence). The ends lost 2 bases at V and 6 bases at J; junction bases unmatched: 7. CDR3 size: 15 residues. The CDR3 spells CASSLRGQVGQPQHF. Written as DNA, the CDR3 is TGTGCCAGCAGCTTAAGAGGACAGGTCGGTCAGCCCCAGCATTTT.

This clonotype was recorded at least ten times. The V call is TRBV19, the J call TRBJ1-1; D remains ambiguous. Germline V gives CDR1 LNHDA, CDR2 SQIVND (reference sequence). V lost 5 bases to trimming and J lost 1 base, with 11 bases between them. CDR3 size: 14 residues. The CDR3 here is CASSRSWGNTEAFF. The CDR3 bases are TGTGCCAGTAGTCGATCGTGGGGGAACACTGAAGCTTTCTTT.

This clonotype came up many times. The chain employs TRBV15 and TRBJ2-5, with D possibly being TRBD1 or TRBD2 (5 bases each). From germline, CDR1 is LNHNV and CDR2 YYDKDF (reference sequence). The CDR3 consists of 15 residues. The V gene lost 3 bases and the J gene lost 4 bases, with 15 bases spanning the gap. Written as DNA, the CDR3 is TGTGCCACCAGCAGGGGTTCCGGGGACCCAGAGACCCAGTACTTC. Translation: CATSRGSGDPETQYF.

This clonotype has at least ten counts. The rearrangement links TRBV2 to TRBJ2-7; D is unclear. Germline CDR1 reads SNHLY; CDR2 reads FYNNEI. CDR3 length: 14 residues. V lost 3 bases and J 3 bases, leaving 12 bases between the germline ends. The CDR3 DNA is TGTGCCAGCAGTGAGTGGGGAAAGGGCTACGAGCAGTACTTC. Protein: CASSEWGKGYEQYF.

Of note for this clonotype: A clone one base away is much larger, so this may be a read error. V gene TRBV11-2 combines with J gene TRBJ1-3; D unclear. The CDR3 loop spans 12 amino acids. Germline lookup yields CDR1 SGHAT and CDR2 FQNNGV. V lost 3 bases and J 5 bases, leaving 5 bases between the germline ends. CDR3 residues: CASSLPRNTIYF. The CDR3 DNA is TGTGCCAGCAGCTTGCCTAGAAACACCATATATTTT.

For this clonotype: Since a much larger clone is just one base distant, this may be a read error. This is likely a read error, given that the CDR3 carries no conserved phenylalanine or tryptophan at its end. The CDR3 spells CASRGLAWGDEQYL. The CDR3 coding sequence is TGTGCCAGCAGGGGACTAGCGTGGGGTGACGAGCAGTACCTC. The V and J genes are TRBV2 and TRBJ2-7; 10 bases match TRBD2. This CDR3 has 14 residues. In germline, CDR1 is SNHLY, CDR2 FYNNEI. J was trimmed by 5 bases and V by 6 bases; bases with no gene match: 7.

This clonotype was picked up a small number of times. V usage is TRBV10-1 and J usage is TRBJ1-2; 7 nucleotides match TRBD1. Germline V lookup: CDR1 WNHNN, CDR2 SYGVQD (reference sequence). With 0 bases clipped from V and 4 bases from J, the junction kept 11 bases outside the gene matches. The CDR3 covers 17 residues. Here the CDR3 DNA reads TGCGCCAGCAGTGAGTCGGTTGATAGGGGGCTGGGCTATGGCTACACCTTC. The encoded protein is CASSESVDRGLGYGYTF.

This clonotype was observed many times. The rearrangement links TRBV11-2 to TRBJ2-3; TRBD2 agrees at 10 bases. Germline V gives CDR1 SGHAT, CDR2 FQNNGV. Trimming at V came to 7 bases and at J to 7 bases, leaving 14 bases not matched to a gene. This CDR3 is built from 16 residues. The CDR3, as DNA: TGTGCCAGCACACCAAGCCAGCGGGAGGGCAGAAATACGCAGTATTTT. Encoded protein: CASTPSQREGRNTQYF.

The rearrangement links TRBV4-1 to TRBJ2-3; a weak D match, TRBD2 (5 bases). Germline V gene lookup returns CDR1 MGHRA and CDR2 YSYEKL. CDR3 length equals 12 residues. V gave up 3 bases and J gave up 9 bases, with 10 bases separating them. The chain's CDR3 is CASSQAGVTQYF. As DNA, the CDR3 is TGCGCCAGCAGCCAGGCCGGGGTGACGCAGTATTTT.

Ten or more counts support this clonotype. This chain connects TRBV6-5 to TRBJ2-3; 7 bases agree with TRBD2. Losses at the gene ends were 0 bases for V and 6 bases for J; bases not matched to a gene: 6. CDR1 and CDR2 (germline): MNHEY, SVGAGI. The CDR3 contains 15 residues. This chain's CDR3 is CASSYSRGGADTQYF. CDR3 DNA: TGTGCCAGCAGTTACTCGAGGGGAGGGGCTGATACGCAGTATTTT.

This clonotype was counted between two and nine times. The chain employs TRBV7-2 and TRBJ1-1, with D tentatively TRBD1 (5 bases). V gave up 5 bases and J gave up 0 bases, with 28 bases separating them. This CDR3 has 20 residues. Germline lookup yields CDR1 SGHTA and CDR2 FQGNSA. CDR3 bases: TGTGCCAGCAGCCCTCGGAGGGGCTTGGTGATGTCTTATATGAACACTGAAGCTTTCTTT. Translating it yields CASSPRRGLVMSYMNTEAFF.

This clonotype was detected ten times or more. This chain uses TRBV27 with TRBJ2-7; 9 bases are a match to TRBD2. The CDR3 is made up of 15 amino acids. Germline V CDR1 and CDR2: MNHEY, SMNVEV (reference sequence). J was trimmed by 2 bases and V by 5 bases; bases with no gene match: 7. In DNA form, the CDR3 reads TGTGCCAGCAGTCTGATAGCGGGAGAGGCCTACGAGCAGTACTTC. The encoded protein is CASSLIAGEAYEQYF.

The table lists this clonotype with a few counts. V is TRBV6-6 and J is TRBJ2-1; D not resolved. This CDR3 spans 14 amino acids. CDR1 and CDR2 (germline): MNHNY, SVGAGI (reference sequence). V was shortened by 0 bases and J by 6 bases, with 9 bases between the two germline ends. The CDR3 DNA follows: TGTGCCAGCAGTTACTCGCGGCAGCCCAATGAGCAGTTCTTC. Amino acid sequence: CASSYSRQPNEQFF.

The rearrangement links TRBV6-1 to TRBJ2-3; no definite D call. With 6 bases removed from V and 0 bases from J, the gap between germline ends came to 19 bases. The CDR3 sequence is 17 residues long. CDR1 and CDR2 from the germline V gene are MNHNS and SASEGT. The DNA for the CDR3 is TGTGCCAGCAGGATAGAGTATGGGCAGCCGAGCACAGATACGCAGTATTTT. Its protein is CASRIEYGQPSTDTQYF.

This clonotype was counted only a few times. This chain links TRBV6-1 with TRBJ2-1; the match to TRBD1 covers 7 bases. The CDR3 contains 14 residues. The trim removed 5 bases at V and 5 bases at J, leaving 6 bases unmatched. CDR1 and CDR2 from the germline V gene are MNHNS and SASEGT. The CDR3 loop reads CASSYKGGDNEQFF. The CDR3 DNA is TGTGCCAGCAGTTATAAAGGGGGCGACAATGAGCAGTTCTTC.

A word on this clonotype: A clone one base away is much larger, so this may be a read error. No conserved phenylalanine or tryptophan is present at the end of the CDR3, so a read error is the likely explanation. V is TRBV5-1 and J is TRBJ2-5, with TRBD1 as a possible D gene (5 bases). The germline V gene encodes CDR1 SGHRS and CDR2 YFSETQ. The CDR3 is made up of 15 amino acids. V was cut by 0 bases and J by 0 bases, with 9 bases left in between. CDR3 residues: CASSLGSGYQETQYL. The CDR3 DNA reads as TGCGCCAGCAGCTTGGGCTCAGGGTACCAAGAGACCCAGTACCTC.

CDR3 coding DNA: TGCAGCGTTGAGACAGGGTCCTACGAGCAGTACTTC. This sequence encodes CSVETGSYEQYF. J is TRBJ2-7 and V is TRBV29-1; TRBD1 agrees at 7 bases. The CDR3 is 12 amino acids. V was pared by 3 bases and J by 1 base, with 0 bases of the junction left unmatched. From germline, CDR1 is SQVTM and CDR2 ANQGSEA.

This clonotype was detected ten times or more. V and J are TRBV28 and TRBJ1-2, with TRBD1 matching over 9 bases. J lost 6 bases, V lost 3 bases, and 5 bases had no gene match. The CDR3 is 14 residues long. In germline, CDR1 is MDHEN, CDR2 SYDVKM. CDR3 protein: CASSFADRGNGYTF. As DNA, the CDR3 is TGTGCCAGCAGTTTCGCTGACAGGGGGAATGGCTACACCTTC.

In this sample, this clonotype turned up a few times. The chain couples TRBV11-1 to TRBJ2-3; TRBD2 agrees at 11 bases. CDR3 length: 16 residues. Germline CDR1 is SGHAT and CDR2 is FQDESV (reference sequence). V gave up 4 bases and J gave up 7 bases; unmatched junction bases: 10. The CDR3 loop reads CASSYLAGGPQNTQYF. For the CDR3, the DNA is TGTGCCAGCAGCTATTTAGCGGGAGGGCCTCAAAATACGCAGTATTTT.

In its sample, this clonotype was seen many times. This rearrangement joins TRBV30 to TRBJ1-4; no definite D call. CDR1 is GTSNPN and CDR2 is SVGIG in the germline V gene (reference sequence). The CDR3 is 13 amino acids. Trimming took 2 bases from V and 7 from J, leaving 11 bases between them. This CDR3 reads CAWSPNQGEKLFF. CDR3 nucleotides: TGTGCCTGGAGTCCGAATCAAGGTGAAAAACTGTTTTTT.

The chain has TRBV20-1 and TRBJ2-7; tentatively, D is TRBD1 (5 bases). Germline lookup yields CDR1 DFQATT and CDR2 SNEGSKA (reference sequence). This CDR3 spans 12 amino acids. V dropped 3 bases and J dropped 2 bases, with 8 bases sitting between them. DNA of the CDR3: TGCAGTGCTAGTGAAGGGGCCTACGAGCAGTACTTC. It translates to CSASEGAYEQYF.